These 7 T cell receptor beta chains were sequenced from one sample in a study of blood T cells in healthy people across ages. The authors ran a second PCR of roughly 6 to 11 cycles using a sample-barcoded 5' primer and a J-beta primer mix. TCRdb reprocessed the 5' RACE reads with MiXCR, giving one entry per CDR3 protein. Of about 780,000 distinct CDR3 sequences listed, roughly 25% are singletons. This same sample was also taken into another study, of T cells of mothers and their children.

Sequenced input: blood. These receptors were obtained from a boy aged 10-17 years in good health.

There are a few counts of this clonotype. The chain recombines TRBV6-1 with TRBJ2-2, with 7 bases that match TRBD1. Germline trimming cut 6 bases from V and 6 bases from J; bases unmatched to any gene: 10. Germline loops: CDR1 MNHNS, CDR2 SASEGT. The CDR3 is 15 amino acids. The CDR3 nucleotides are TGTGCCAGCAGCGCAATTAGACAGGGCGCCGGGGAGCTGTTTTTT. Residues: CASSAIRQGAGELFF.

The rearrangement uses TRBV20-1 and TRBJ1-2, with D uncertain. The V gene lost 6 bases and the J gene lost 6 bases, with 8 bases spanning the gap. The CDR3 covers 10 residues. From germline, CDR1 is DFQATT and CDR2 SNEGSKA (reference sequence). CDR3 bases: TGCAGTGCGGGTATCGATGGCTACACCTTC. Protein sequence: CSAGIDGYTF.

In this sample, this clonotype turned up a few times. The rearrangement joins TRBV5-1 to TRBJ1-1; D remains unclear. The CDR3 spans 12 residues. In germline, CDR1 is SGHRS, CDR2 YFSETQ. V lost 5 bases and J 8 bases, leaving 13 bases between the germline ends. In nucleotides, the CDR3 is TGCGCCAGCAGGACACAAGGAGGAGAAGCTTTCTTT. It yields the protein CASRTQGGEAFF.

This chain links TRBV4-2 with TRBJ2-3, with TRBD2 identical over 9 bases. V trimming: 0 bases; J trimming: 5 bases; junction bases outside the gene matches: 9. The CDR3 loop spans 17 amino acids. Germline loops: CDR1 LGHNA, CDR2 YNFKEQ. CDR3: CASSQELSSGARDTQYF. The DNA of the CDR3 is TGTGCCAGCAGCCAAGAACTGTCTAGCGGGGCGAGAGATACGCAGTATTTT.

The chain uses TRBV18 and TRBJ2-7; 7 nucleotides line up with TRBD1. The J call is in doubt because the DNA end fits TRBJ2-1 better. Germline CDR1 is KGHSH and CDR2 is LQKENI. The length of the CDR3 is 14 residues. The DNA for the CDR3 is TGTGCCAGCTCACCAATCACAGGGGCATCTGAGCAGTTCTTC. As protein: CASSPITGASEQFF.

This clonotype was recorded a few times. The V and J genes are TRBV7-9 and TRBJ1-6; 9 bases map to TRBD1. With V trimmed by 5 bases and J by 10 bases, 6 bases remained unmatched. Germline values: CDR1 SEHNR, CDR2 FQNEAQ (reference sequence). The CDR3 totals 14 residues. CDR3 DNA: TGTGCCAGCAGCGCCGCCGGGACAGGGTCACCCCTCCACTTT. Translated, it gives CASSAAGTGSPLHF.

This clonotype was detected only a few times. The V gene is TRBV4-1, the J gene TRBJ2-5, with D possibly TRBD1 on 6 matching bases. TRBJ2-7 explains the end of the DNA better; the J call may be wrong. Germline V gives CDR1 MGHRA, CDR2 YSYEKL. This CDR3 contains 15 residues. DNA of the CDR3: TGCGCCAGCAGCCAAGATCACAGGGAGCCCTACGAGCAGTACTTC. It is translated as CASSQDHREPYEQYF.